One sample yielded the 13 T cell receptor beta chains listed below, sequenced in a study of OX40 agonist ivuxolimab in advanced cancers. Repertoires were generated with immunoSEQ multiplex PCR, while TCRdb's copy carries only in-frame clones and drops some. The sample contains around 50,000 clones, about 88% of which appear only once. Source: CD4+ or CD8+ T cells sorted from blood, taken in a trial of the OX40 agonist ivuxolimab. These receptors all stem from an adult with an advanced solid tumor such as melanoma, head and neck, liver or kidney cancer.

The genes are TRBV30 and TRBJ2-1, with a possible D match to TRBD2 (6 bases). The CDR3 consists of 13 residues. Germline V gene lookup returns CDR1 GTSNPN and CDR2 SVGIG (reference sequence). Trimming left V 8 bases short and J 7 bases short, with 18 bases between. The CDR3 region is CATDGTALNEQFF. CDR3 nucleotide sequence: TGTGCCACGGATGGGACTGCTCTGAATGAGCAGTTCTTC.

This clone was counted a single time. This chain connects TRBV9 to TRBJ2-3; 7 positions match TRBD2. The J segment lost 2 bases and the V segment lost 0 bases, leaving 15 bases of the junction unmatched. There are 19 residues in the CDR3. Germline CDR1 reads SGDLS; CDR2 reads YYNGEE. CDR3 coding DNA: TGTGCCAGCAGCGTAGAAGGTCTAGTGACCGGGACTAACACAGATACGCAGTATTTT. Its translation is CASSVEGLVTGTNTDTQYF.

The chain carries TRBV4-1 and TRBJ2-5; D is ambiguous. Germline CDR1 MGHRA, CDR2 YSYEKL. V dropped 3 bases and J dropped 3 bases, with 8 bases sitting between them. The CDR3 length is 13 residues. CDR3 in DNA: TGCGCCAGCAGCCAGCCTACAGAAGAGACCCAGTACTTC. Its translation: CASSQPTEETQYF.

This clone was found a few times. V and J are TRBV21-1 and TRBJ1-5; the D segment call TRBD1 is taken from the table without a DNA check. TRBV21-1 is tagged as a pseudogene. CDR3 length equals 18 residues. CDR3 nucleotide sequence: TGTGCCAGCCCGACAAATCCCCACGGGACAGGGCTCCATCAGCCCCAGCATTTT. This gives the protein CASPTNPHGTGLHQPQHF.

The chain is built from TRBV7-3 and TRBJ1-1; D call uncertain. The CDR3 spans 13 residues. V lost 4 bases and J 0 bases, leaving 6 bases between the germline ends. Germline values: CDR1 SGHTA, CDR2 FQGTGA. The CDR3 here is CASSSAMNTEAFF. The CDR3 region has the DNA TGTGCCAGCAGCTCCGCTATGAACACTGAAGCTTTCTTT.

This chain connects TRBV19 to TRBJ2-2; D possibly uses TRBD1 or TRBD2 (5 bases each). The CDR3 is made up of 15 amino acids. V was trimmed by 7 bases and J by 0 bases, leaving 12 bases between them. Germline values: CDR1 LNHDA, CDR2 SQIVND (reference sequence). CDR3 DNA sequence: TGTGCCAGTACCCCGGGACCGCCGAACACCGGGGAGCTGTTTTTT. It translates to CASTPGPPNTGELFF.

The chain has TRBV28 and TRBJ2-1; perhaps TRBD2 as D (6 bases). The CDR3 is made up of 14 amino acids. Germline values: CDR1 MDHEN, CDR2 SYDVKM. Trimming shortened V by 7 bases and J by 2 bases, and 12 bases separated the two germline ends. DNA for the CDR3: TGTGCCAGCAAAACCTCGGGAGCCTACAATGAGCAGTTCTTC. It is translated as CASKTSGAYNEQFF.

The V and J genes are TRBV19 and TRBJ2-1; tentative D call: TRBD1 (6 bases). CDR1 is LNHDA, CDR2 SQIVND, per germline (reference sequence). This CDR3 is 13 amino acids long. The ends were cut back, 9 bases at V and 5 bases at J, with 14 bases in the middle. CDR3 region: CASRTRGDNEQFF. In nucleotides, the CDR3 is TGTGCCAGCCGAACCAGGGGAGACAATGAGCAGTTCTTC.

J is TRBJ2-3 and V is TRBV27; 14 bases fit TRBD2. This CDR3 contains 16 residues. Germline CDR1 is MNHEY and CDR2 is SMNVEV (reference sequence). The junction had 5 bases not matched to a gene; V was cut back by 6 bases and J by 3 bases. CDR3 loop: CASSPRLAGGTDTQYF. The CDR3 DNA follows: TGTGCCAGCAGCCCCAGACTAGCGGGAGGGACAGATACGCAGTATTTT.

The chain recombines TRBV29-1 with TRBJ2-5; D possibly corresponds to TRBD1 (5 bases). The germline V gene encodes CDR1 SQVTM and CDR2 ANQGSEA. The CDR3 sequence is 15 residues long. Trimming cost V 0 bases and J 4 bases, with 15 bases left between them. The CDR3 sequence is CSVEDPSRRGETQYF. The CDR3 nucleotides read TGCAGCGTTGAAGACCCGAGTAGAAGGGGAGAGACCCAGTACTTC. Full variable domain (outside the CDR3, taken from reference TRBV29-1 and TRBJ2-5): SAVISQKPSRDICQRGTSLTIQCQVDSQVTMMFWYRQQPGQSLTLIATANQGSEATYESGFVIDKFPISRPNLTFSTLTVSNMSPEDSSIYLCSVEDPSRRGETQYFGPGTRLLVL.

Here the CDR3 DNA reads TGCAGCGTTGTAGGGGCGAGCTATGGCTACACCTTC. This sequence encodes CSVVGASYGYTF. The chain combines TRBV29-1 with TRBJ1-2; D is possibly TRBD1 (5 bases). Trimming took off 4 bases at V and 4 bases at J, with 10 bases between the two ends. The germline CDR1 and CDR2 sequences are SQVTM and ANQGSEA. The CDR3 totals 12 residues.

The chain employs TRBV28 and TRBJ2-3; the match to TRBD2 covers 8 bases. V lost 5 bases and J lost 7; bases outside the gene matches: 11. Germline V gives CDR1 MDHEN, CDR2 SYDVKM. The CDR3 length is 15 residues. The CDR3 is CASSLLAVGGYTQYF. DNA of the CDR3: TGTGCCAGCAGTCTACTAGCGGTGGGTGGATATACGCAGTATTTT.

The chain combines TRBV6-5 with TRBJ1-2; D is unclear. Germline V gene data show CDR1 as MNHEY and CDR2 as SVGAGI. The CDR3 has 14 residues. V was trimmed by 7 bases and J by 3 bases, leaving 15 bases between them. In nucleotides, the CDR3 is TGTGCCAGCAAGAATCTTCAGAGCTACTATGGCTACACCTTC. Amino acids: CASKNLQSYYGYTF.